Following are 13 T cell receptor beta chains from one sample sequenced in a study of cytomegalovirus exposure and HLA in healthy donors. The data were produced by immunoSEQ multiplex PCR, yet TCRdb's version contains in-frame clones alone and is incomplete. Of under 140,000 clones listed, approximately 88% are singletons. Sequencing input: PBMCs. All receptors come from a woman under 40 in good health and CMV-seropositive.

The CDR3 sequence: CASSLSSGRNSPLHF. DNA of the CDR3: TGTGCCAGCAGTTTGAGCAGCGGCCGCAATTCACCCCTCCACTTT. This chain connects TRBV27 to TRBJ1-6; D is undetermined. Per the germline V gene, CDR1 is MNHEY and CDR2 is SMNVEV (reference sequence). V shed 3 bases and J shed 7 bases, with 13 bases lying between them. CDR3 size: 15 residues.

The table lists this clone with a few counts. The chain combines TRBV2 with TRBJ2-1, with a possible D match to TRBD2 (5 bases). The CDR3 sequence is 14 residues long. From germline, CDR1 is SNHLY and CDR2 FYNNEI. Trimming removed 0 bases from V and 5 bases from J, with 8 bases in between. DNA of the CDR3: TGTGCCAGCAGTGAAGCGCGAGCGGACAATGAGCAGTTCTTC. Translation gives CASSEARADNEQFF.

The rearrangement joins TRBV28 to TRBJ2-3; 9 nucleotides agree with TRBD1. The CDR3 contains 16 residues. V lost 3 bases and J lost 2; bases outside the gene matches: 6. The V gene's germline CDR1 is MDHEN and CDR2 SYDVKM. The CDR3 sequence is CASSFQGTGITDTQYF. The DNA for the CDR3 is TGTGCCAGCAGTTTTCAGGGGACAGGGATCACAGATACGCAGTATTTT.

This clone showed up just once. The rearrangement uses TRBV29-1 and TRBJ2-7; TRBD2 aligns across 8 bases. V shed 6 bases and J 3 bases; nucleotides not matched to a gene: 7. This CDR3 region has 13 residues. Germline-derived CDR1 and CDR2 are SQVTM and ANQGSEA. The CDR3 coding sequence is TGCAGCGTCCTCGGGGGGGCGGTCTACGAGCAGTACTTC. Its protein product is CSVLGGAVYEQYF.

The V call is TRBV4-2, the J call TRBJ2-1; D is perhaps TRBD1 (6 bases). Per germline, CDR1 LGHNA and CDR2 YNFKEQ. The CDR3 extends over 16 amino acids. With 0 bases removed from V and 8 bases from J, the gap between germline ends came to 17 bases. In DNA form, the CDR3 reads TGTGCCAGCAGCCAAGAGAAAACGGGATCAGGGGATGAGCAGTTCTTC. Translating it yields CASSQEKTGSGDEQFF.

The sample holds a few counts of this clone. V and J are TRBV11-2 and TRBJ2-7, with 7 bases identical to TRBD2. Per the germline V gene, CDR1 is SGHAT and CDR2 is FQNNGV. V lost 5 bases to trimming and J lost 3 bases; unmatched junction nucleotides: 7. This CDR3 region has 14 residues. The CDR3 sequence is CASSLGGSNYEQYF. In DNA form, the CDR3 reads TGTGCCAGCAGCCTGGGAGGGAGCAACTACGAGCAGTACTTC.

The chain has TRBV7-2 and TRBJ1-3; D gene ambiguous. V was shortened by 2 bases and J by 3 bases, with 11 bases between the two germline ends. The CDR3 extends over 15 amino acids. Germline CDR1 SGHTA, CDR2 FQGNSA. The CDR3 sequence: CASSLMSLGGNTIYF. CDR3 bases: TGTGCCAGCAGCTTAATGTCTCTAGGTGGAAACACCATATATTTT.

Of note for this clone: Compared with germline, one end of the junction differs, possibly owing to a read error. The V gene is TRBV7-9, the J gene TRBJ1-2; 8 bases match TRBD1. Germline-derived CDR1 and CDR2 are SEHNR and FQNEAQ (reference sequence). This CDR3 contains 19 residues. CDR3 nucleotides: TGTGCCAGCAGCCTAGCATCTCTGCAGGGGGCCTTCAGAATGTATGGCTACACCTTC. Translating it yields CASSLASLQGAFRMYGYTF.

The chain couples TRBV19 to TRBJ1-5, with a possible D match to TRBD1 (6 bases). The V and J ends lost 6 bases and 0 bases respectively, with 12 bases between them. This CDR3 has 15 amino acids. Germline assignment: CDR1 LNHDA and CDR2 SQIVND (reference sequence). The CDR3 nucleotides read TGTGCCAGTAGACCCGGACAGTATAGCAATCAGCCCCAGCATTTT. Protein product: CASRPGQYSNQPQHF.

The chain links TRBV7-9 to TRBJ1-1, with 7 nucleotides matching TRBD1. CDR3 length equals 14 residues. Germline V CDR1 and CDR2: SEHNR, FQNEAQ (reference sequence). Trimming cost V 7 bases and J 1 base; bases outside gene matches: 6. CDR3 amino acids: CASTRTGANTEAFF. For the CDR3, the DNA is TGTGCCAGCACCAGGACAGGAGCGAACACTGAAGCTTTCTTT.

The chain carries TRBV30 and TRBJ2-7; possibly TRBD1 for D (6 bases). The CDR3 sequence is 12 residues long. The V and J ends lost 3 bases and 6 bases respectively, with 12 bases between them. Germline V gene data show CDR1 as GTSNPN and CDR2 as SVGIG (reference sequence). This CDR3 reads CAWSEGQIEQYF. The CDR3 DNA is TGTGCCTGGAGCGAAGGACAGATCGAGCAGTACTTC.

CDR3 sequence reads: CASSVVPGGNTGELFF. DNA for the CDR3: TGTGCCAGCAGCGTAGTCCCCGGGGGAAACACCGGGGAGCTGTTTTTT. V usage is TRBV9 and J usage is TRBJ2-2, with D maybe TRBD2 (6 bases). The CDR3 runs 16 residues. Trimming shortened V by 0 bases and J by 2 bases, and 11 bases separated the two germline ends. Looked up from germline, CDR1 is SGDLS and CDR2 is YYNGEE. The full variable domain, its missing parts supplied by reference TRBV9 and TRBJ2-2, is DSGVTQTPKHLITATGQRVTLRCSPRSGDLSVYWYQQSLDQGLQFLIQYYNGEERAKGNILERFSAQQFPDLHSELNLSSLELGDSALYFCASSVVPGGNTGELFFGEGSRLTVL.

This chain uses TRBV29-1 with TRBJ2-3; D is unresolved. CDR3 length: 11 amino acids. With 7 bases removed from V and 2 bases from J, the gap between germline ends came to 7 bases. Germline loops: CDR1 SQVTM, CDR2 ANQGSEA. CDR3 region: CSGLYTDTQYF. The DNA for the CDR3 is TGCAGCGGCCTCTACACAGATACGCAGTATTTT.